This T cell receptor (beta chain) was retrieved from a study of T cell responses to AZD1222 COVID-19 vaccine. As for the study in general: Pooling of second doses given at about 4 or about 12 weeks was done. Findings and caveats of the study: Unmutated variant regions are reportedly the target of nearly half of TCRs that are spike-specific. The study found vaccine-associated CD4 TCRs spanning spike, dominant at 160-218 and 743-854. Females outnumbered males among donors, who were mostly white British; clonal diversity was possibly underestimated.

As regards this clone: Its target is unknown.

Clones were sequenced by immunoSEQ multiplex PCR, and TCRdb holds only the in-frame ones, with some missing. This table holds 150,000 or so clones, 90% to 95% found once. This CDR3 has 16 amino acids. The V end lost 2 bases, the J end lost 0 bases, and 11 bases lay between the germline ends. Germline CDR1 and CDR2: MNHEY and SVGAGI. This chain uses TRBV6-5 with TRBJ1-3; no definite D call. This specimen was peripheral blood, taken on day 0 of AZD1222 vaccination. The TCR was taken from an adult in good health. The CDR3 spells CASSYEEPSSGNTIYF. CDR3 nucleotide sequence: TGTGCCAGCAGTTACGAGGAGCCAAGCTCTGGAAACACCATATATTTT.